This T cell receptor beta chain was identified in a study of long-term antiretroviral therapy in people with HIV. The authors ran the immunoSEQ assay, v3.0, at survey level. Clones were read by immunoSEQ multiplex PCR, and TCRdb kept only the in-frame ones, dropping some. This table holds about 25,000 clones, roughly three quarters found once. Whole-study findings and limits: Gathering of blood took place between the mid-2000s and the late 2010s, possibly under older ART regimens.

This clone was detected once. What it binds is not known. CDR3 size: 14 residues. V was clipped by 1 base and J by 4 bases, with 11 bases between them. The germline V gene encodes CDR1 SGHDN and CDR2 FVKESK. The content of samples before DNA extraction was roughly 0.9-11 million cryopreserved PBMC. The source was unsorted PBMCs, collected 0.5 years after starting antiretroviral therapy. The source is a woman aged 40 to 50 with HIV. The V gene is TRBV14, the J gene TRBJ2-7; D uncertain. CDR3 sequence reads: CASSQAQASYEQYF. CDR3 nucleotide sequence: TGTGCCAGCAGCCAAGCGCAAGCCAGTTACGAGCAGTACTTC.